These T cell receptor beta chains were read from a single sample in a study of vaccination effects on CD4 cells after COVID-19. Here immunoSEQ multiplex PCR was the method, and the copy in TCRdb shows in-frame clones only, minus some. The sample carries tens of thousands of clones, under 80% recorded once. No antigens are known for them. The material was CD4+ T cells from PBMCs cultured with a peptide pool, obtained before COVID-19 vaccination. The receptors stem from a human donor who had a prior SARS-CoV-2 infection. Both conserved end residues are part of each CDR3. A D gene is named only where the DNA matches it firmly. Size tells how often a clone was seen (once, few, many) or the class of an expanded clone, and some rows leave it out.

d_call j_call clone_size v_call cdr3_length cdr3_aa cdr3_nt
TRBD1 TRBJ1-1 . TRBV19 15 CASSHRQGVNTEAFF TGTGCCAGTAGTCATAGACAGGGTGTGAACACTGAAGCTTTCTTT
. TRBJ2-7 . TRBV3-1/TRBV3-2 17 CASSQDQSAKNFHEQYF TGTGCCAGCAGCCAAGATCAGTCGGCTAAAAATTTCCACGAGCAGTACTTC
. TRBJ1-1 . TRBV18 16 CASSLIRPSSGTEAFF TGTGCCAGCTCCCTTATACGGCCCTCCTCAGGGACTGAAGCTTTCTTT
. TRBJ1-1 . TRBV27 14 CASRPDWGGTEAFF TGTGCCAGCAGGCCGGACTGGGGCGGCACTGAAGCTTTCTTT
TRBD1 TRBJ1-2 once TRBV10-3 14 CAIRIQGGDYGYTF TGTGCCATCAGGATACAGGGGGGCGACTATGGCTACACCTTC
. TRBJ2-2 . TRBV13 16 CASSTSGTHYTGELFF TGTGCCAGCAGCACGTCCGGGACACACTACACCGGGGAGCTGTTTTTT
. TRBJ2-7 . TRBV12-3/TRBV12-4 13 CASSPVRYYEQYF TGTGCCAGCAGTCCCGTACGTTACTACGAGCAGTACTTC
. TRBJ2-2 . TRBV7-3 14 CASSLRGGTGELFF TGTGCCAGCAGCTTACGAGGCGGCACCGGGGAGCTGTTTTTT
. TRBJ1-2 . TRBV5-4 18 CASSLAVGGKGVPYGYTF TGTGCCAGCAGCTTGGCGGTGGGCGGAAAAGGGGTCCCCTATGGCTACACCTTC
. TRBJ1-2 . TRBV19 12 CASSWGNYGYTF TGTGCCAGTAGTTGGGGGAACTATGGCTACACCTTC
TRBD2 TRBJ2-7 . TRBV5-1 17 CASSAGTSGRSSYEQYF TGCGCCAGCAGCGCCGGGACTAGCGGCCGGAGCTCCTACGAGCAGTACTTC
. TRBJ2-2 . TRBV6-5 16 CASSYQPHTGTGELFF TGTGCCAGCAGTTACCAGCCCCACACGGGTACCGGGGAGCTGTTTTTT
TRBD2 TRBJ2-3 . TRBV9 15 CASSVTSGSGDTQYF TGTGCCAGCAGCGTGACTAGCGGGAGTGGTGATACGCAGTATTTT
. TRBJ1-1 . TRBV9 14 CASSLQALNTEAFF TGTGCCAGCAGCTTACAGGCACTGAACACTGAAGCTTTCTTT
. TRBJ1-1 . TRBV3-1/TRBV3-2 14 CASSQAGVGTEAFF TGTGCCAGCAGCCAAGCCGGGGTAGGGACTGAAGCTTTCTTT
. TRBJ2-2 . TRBV4-3 15 CASSRRYEGTGELFF TGCGCCAGCAGCCGGAGATATGAGGGCACCGGGGAGCTGTTTTTT
TRBD1 TRBJ1-6 once TRBV19 16 CASSTRDRVKYSPLHF TGTGCCAGTAGTACCCGGGACAGGGTGAAGTATTCACCCCTCCACTTT
. TRBJ2-3 . TRBV20-1 12 CSASPGTDTQYF TGCAGTGCTAGTCCCGGCACAGATACGCAGTATTTT
TRBD1 TRBJ2-7 . TRBV18 18 CASSPFQGGPTTAYEQYF TGTGCCAGCTCACCATTTCAAGGGGGCCCAACGACTGCCTACGAGCAGTACTTC
. TRBJ1-2 . TRBV18 12 CASSGQREHREF TGTGCCAGCTCGGGGCAACGCGAGCACAGGGAATTC
TRBD1 TRBJ2-5 . TRBV18 15 CASSPLTGGRETQYF TGTGCCAGCTCACCCCTTACAGGGGGACGAGAGACCCAGTACTTC
TRBD1 TRBJ1-1 . TRBV30 12 CAWGTGGTEAFF TGTGCCTGGGGGACAGGGGGGACTGAAGCTTTCTTT
. TRBJ2-1 . TRBV5-1 16 CASSSSISGGNNEQFF .
. TRBJ2-1 few TRBV7-3 13 CASSQDAENEQFF TGTGCCAGCAGCCAAGACGCTGAAAATGAGCAGTTCTTC
TRBD2 TRBJ2-5 . TRBV24-1 20 CATSDPVQGAGTSGQETQYF TGTGCCACCAGTGACCCTGTACAGGGGGCCGGGACTAGCGGACAAGAGACCCAGTACTTC
TRBD1 TRBJ2-6 . TRBV16 16 CASRPRQGSGANVLTF TGTGCCAGCAGACCCAGACAGGGTTCTGGGGCCAACGTCCTGACTTTC
. TRBJ1-6 . TRBV5-1 15 CASSLQGGLNSPLHF TGCGCCAGCAGCTTGCAGGGCGGCCTTAATTCACCCCTCCACTTT
. TRBJ2-1 . TRBV19 14 CASSIVGAGNEQFF TGTGCCAGTAGTATAGTAGGAGCGGGCAATGAGCAGTTCTTC
. TRBJ2-3 . TRBV2 14 CASSPGSSTDTQYF TGTGCCAGCAGTCCCGGCAGCAGCACAGATACGCAGTATTTT
. TRBJ1-2 . TRBV6-4 17 CASSDFPPIFFSYGYTF TGTGCCAGCAGTGACTTCCCCCCAATATTCTTTAGCTATGGCTACACCTTC
. TRBJ2-2 . TRBV2 14 CASMRDPWTGELFF TGTGCCAGCATGCGGGATCCTTGGACCGGGGAGCTGTTTTTT
. TRBJ1-2 . TRBV20-1 14 CSASVGARDYGYTF TGCAGTGCTAGTGTGGGGGCGCGAGACTATGGCTACACCTTC
TRBD1 TRBJ2-4 once TRBV19 17 CASSIWASGQGKGIQYF TGTGCCAGTAGTATTTGGGCATCGGGACAGGGGAAAGGCATTCAGTACTTC
. TRBJ1-3 . TRBV3-1/TRBV3-2 16 CASSQLRLSSGNTIYF TGTGCCAGCAGCCAGCTTAGGCTGAGCTCTGGAAACACCATATATTTT
. TRBJ2-1 once TRBV6-1 18 CASSEQPTQQGFGDEQFF TGTGCCAGCAGTGAACAGCCCACACAGCAGGGTTTCGGCGATGAGCAGTTCTTC